This paragraph reports one TCR beta chain. Its specificity is not known. The CD4+ fraction was divided into a CD45RA+ naive subset and a CD45RA-negative memory subset. CDR1 is SGDLS, CDR2 YYNGEE, per germline. The CDR3 is 13 residues long. V dropped 4 bases and J dropped 4 bases, with 11 bases sitting between them. As handled by the study authors: Without quality scores, immunoSEQ junctional reads could not be filtered like full-length reads. Clones were sequenced by immunoSEQ multiplex PCR, and TCRdb holds only the in-frame ones, with some missing. From that table come the V and J calls and clone size; the DNA was used to work out D and trimming. The table has about 2.3 million clones, around 93% seen once. This specimen comes from a study of shared clonotypes between healthy human individuals. Study as a whole: The donor group consisted of two women and three men, aged 18 to 49.

Study conclusions and caveats: Four donors had 5% to 6.5% of their naive CD4 clonotypes in common.

Sequenced material: naive CD4+ T cells from PBMCs. Subset given: CD45RA+ positively selected. This chain links TRBV9 with TRBJ2-5, with unresolved D. The sequence derives from a young man in good health. Some clones in this sample may be carry-over from other donors' samples. The CDR3 loop is CASSYGQIETQYF. CDR3 in DNA: TGTGCCAGCAGCTACGGGCAAATAGAGACCCAGTACTTC.